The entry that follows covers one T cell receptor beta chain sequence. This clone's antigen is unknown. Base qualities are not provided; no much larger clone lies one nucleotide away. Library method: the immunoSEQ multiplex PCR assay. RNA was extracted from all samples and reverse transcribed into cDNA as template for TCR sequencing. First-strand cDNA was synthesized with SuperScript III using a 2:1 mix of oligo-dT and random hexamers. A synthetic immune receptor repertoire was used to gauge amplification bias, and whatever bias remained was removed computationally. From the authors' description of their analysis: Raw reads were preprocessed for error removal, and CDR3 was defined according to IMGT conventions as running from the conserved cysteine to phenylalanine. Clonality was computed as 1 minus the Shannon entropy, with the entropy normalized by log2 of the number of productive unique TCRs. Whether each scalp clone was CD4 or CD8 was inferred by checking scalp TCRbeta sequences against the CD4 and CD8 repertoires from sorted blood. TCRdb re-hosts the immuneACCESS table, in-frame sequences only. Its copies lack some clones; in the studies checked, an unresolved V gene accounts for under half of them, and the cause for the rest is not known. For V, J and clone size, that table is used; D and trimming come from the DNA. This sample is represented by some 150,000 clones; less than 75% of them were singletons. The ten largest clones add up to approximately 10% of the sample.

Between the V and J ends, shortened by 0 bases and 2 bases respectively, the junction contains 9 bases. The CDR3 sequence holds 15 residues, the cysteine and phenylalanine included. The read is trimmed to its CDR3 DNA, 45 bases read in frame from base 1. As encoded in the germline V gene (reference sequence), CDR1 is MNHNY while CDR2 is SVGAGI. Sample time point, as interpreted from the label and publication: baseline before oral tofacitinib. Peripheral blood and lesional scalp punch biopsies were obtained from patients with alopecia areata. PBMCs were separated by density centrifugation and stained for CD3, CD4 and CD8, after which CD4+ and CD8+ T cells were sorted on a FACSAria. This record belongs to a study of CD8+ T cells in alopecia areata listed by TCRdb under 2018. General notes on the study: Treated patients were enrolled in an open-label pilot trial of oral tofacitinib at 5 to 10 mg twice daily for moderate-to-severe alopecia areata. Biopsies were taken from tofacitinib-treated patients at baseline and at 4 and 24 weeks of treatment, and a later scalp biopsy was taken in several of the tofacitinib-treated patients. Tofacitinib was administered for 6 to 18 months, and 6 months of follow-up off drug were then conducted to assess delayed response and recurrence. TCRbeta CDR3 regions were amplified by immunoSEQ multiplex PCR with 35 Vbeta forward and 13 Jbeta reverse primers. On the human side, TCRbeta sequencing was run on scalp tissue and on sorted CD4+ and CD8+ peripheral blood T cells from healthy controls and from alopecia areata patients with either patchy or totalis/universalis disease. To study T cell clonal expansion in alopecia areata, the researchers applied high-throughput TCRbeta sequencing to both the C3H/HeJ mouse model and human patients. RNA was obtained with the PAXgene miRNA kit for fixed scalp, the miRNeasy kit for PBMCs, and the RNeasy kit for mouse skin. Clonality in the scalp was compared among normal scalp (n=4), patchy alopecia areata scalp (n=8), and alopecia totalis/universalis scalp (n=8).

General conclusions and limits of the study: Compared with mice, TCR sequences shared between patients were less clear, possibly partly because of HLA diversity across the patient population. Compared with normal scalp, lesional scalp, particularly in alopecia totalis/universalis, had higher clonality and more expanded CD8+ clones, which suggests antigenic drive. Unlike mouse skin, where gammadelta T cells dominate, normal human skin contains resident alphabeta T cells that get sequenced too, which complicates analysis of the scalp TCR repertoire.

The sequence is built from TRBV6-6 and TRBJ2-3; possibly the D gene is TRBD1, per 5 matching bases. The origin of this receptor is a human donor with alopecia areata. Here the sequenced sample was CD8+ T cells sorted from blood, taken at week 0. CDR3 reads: CASSYSRRATDTQYF. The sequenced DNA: TGTGCCAGCAGTTACTCCCGCAGGGCCACAGATACGCAGTATTTT.